The next 6 T cell receptor beta chains were all read from a single sample in a study of cytomegalovirus exposure and HLA in healthy donors. The study ran its PCR with 60 Vbeta and 13 Jbeta primers. Profiling relied on immunoSEQ multiplex PCR, and the TCRdb table lists in-frame clones only, not all of them. The sample holds fewer than 200,000 clones, about four fifths seen once. The sample comprised PBMCs. The receptors come from a man aged 50 or older in good health and CMV-seropositive.

This clone was seen a single time. Its ends do not fully match the called genes, so a read error is possible. The rearrangement uses TRBV6-1 and TRBJ2-6; TRBD1 might be the D (5 bases). The CDR3 length is 15 residues. CDR1 is MNHNS, CDR2 SASEGT, per germline. Here the CDR3 DNA reads TGTGCCAGCAGTGCAATCCGCTCTGGGGCCAACGGCCTGACTTTC. It specifies CASSAIRSGANGLTF.

The rearrangement uses TRBV5-1 and TRBJ2-5, with TRBD1 matching 9 bases. The J segment lost 7 bases and the V segment lost 0 bases, leaving 7 bases of the junction unmatched. CDR1 and CDR2 (germline): SGHRS, YFSETQ. This CDR3 region has 15 residues. The CDR3 DNA is TGCGCCAGCAGCTTGGAGGGACAGGGTATTGGGACCCAGTACTTC. Protein sequence: CASSLEGQGIGTQYF.

This chain connects TRBV2 to TRBJ1-1; D gene unclear. The V and J ends lost 2 bases and 5 bases respectively, with 12 bases between them. Germline V gene sequence: CDR1 SNHLY, CDR2 FYNNEI. The CDR3 has 14 residues. CDR3 DNA sequence: TGTGCCAGCAGTGAAAGCACGGTATATACTGAAGCTTTCTTT. Residues: CASSESTVYTEAFF.

The gene calls are TRBV4-2 and TRBJ2-7; possible D gene TRBD1, 6 bases. CDR1 and CDR2 (germline): LGHNA, YNFKEQ. With 0 bases removed from V and 1 base from J, the gap between germline ends came to 10 bases. CDR3 size: 15 residues. This CDR3 is CASSQDEDRSYEQYF. For the CDR3, the DNA is TGTGCCAGCAGCCAAGATGAAGACAGGTCCTACGAGCAGTACTTC.

This clone showed up just once. The chain is built from TRBV28 and TRBJ2-7; the match to TRBD1 covers 8 bases. Trimming at V came to 3 bases and at J to 5 bases, leaving 9 bases not matched to a gene. CDR1 and CDR2 from the germline V gene are MDHEN and SYDVKM. The CDR3 extends over 15 amino acids. The CDR3, as DNA: TGTGCCAGCAGTTTCACCTCCCCGACAGGGGACGAGCAGTACTTC. Encoded protein: CASSFTSPTGDEQYF.

The chain is built from TRBV28 and TRBJ2-3; 7 bases agree with TRBD2. Trimming at V came to 7 bases and at J to 6 bases, leaving 10 bases not matched to a gene. The CDR3 sequence is 14 residues long. Germline V CDR1 and CDR2: MDHEN, SYDVKM. Written as DNA, the CDR3 is TGTGCCAGCACCTTGGGAGGGTCATTTGATACGCAGTATTTT. This translates into CASTLGGSFDTQYF.